These T cell receptor beta chains were read from a single sample in a study of CD8+ T cells in alopecia areata. Clones were read by immunoSEQ multiplex PCR, and TCRdb kept only the in-frame ones, dropping some. The table includes 110,000 or so clones, 56% detected once. Sequences were derived from CD4+ T cells sorted from blood, sampled at week 24, from a patient treated with tofacitinib. The receptors were sampled from a human donor with alopecia areata. Each CDR3 is given with its conserved first and last residue. The D gene is left open where the match is weak. Clone sizes are given selectively: once, few, many, or a class where the clone is expanded.

V gene	J gene	clone size	D gene	CDR3 protein	CDR3 DNA
TRBV30	TRBJ2-1	.	.	CAWTEDSYNEQFF	TGTGCCTGGACTGAGGACTCCTACAATGAGCAGTTCTTC
TRBV30	TRBJ1-5	.	.	CAWGPWGGNQPQHF	TGTGCCTGGGGTCCGTGGGGTGGCAATCAGCCCCAGCATTTT
TRBV7-9	TRBJ1-1	.	.	CASSHLGGRTEAFF	TGTGCCAGCAGCCACTTAGGGGGAAGGACTGAAGCTTTCTTT
TRBV7-2	TRBJ2-7	.	.	CASSPNTYEQYF	TGTGCCAGCAGCCCTAATACCTACGAGCAGTACTTC
TRBV29-1	TRBJ2-4	.	TRBD1	CSVGPGTVDKNIQYF	TGCAGCGTTGGCCCTGGGACAGTTGACAAAAACATTCAGTACTTC
TRBV10-3	TRBJ1-1	.	.	CAISEFDTPQGSTEAFF	TGTGCCATCAGTGAGTTCGACACCCCTCAGGGGAGCACTGAAGCTTTCTTT
TRBV7-9	TRBJ2-7	.	.	CASSLEGQYYEQYF	TGTGCCAGCAGCTTAGAGGGACAATACTACGAGCAGTACTTC
TRBV11-2	TRBJ1-5	.	.	CASSSPPGGPQHF	TGTGCCAGCAGCTCGCCCCCTGGGGGGCCCCAGCATTTT
TRBV7-9	TRBJ2-4	few	TRBD1	CASSLGQTKNIQYF	TGTGCCAGCAGCCTGGGACAGACTAAAAACATTCAGTACTTC
TRBV6-5	TRBJ2-7	few	TRBD1	CASWAGGEQYF	TGTGCCAGCTGGGCAGGGGGCGAGCAGTACTTC
TRBV14	TRBJ1-1	.	.	CASSQDMRQEAFF	TGTGCCAGCAGCCAAGATATGAGACAGGAAGCTTTCTTT
TRBV4-3	TRBJ2-3	few	TRBD1	CASSQDRTGMSDTQYF	TGCGCCAGCAGCCAAGACAGGACAGGGATGTCAGATACGCAGTATTTT
TRBV12-5	TRBJ2-1	.	TRBD2	CASREAGVSRWDEQFF	TGTGCTAGTCGTGAGGCGGGGGTAAGTCGTTGGGATGAGCAGTTCTTC
TRBV5-1	TRBJ1-2	.	.	CASTERGDGNGYTF	TGCGCCAGCACCGAAAGAGGGGACGGGAATGGCTACACCTTC
TRBV27	TRBJ1-6	.	TRBD1	CASSSDLRDRANSPLHF	TGTGCCAGCAGTTCAGACCTCCGGGACAGGGCCAATTCACCCCTCCACTTT